These 7 T cell receptor beta chains were all obtained from the same sample, sequenced in a study of blood T cell repertoires in COVID-19. TCRdb keeps only in-frame clones here, not all; method: immunoSEQ multiplex PCR. The repertoire consists of 150,000 to 200,000 clones, with around four fifths occurring once and the leading ten covering about 18%. Sequencing was carried out using PBMCs or T cells enriched from blood (not recorded which). These receptors were taken from a woman aged 50 to 60 who had recovered from COVID-19.

The rearrangement joins TRBV7-8 to TRBJ2-1, with D tentatively TRBD2 (5 bases). The V gene lost 5 bases and the J gene lost 12 bases, with 14 bases spanning the gap. CDR1 and CDR2 from the germline V gene are SGHVS and FQNEAQ. The CDR3 length is 12 residues. The CDR3, as DNA: TGTGCCAGCAGCCAGCACTTAGGGAGGCAGTTCTTC. Its protein is CASSQHLGRQFF.

This clone was counted between two and nine times. The CDR3 loop reads CASSVESRSNEQFF. In DNA form, the CDR3 reads TGTGCCAGCAGCGTAGAATCAAGGAGTAATGAGCAGTTCTTC. The genes are TRBV9 and TRBJ2-1; no definite D call. V was cut by 0 bases and J by 7 bases, with 11 bases left in between. Germline V CDR1 and CDR2: SGDLS, YYNGEE. The CDR3 has 14 amino acids.

The chain is built from TRBV10-3 and TRBJ1-2, with a tentative D call TRBD1 (6 bases). The germline V and J ends were trimmed by 4 bases and 4 bases, with 16 bases remaining between them. Germline V gene data show CDR1 as ENHRY and CDR2 as SYGVKD. This CDR3 has 15 residues. CDR3 residues: CAISAGSGGRYGYTF. In DNA, the CDR3 is TGTGCCATCAGTGCAGGGTCGGGGGGCCGCTATGGCTACACCTTC.

The chain has TRBV7-9 and TRBJ1-1; 7 nucleotides agree with TRBD1. Per the germline V gene, CDR1 is SEHNR and CDR2 is FQNEAQ (reference sequence). There are 13 residues in the CDR3. V was pared by 5 bases and J by 10 bases, with 10 bases of the junction left unmatched. In nucleotides, the CDR3 is TGTGCCAGCAGCCATATAGACAGGGTCAGAGCTTTCTTT. Translating gives CASSHIDRVRAFF.

This clone was seen ten or more times. The genes are TRBV27 and TRBJ1-5; 8 nucleotides agree with TRBD1. The germline V gene encodes CDR1 MNHEY and CDR2 SMNVEV (reference sequence). The CDR3 contains 16 residues. Trimming took 0 bases from V and 3 from J; bases not matched to a gene: 4. The CDR3 nucleotides read TGTGCCAGCAGTTTATCGACAGGGGACACCAATCAGCCCCAGCATTTT. It codes for CASSLSTGDTNQPQHF.

J is TRBJ2-7 and V is TRBV10-3, with 7 bases identical to TRBD1. CDR1 is ENHRY and CDR2 is SYGVKD in the germline V gene. Germline trimming cut 10 bases from V and 0 bases from J; bases unmatched to any gene: 6. CDR3 size: 13 residues. The CDR3 DNA reads as TGTGCCACTGGACAGGAGAGCTCCTACGAGCAGTACTTC. This translates into CATGQESSYEQYF.

This chain connects TRBV7-9 to TRBJ1-2, with D possibly matching TRBD1 (6 bases). The germline V gene encodes CDR1 SEHNR and CDR2 FQNEAQ (reference sequence). V shed 1 base and J shed 4 bases, with 22 bases lying between them. The CDR3 totals 18 residues. The CDR3 is CASSLGWGGRELGYGYTF. DNA of the CDR3: TGTGCCAGCAGCTTAGGCTGGGGGGGCAGGGAACTTGGCTATGGCTACACCTTC. The variable domain in full, completed from reference TRBV7-9 and TRBJ1-2, reads DTGVSQNPRHKITKRGQNVTFRCDPISEHNRLYWYRQTLGQGPEFLTYFQNEAQLEKSRLLSDRFSAERPKGSFSTLEIQRTEQGDSAMYLCASSLGWGGRELGYGYTFGSGTRLTVV.